The present entry profiles one TCR beta chain with its context. This entry is derived from a study of blood T cell repertoires in COVID-19. On the study more broadly: Acute and convalescent COVID-19 samples came from the United States, Italy and Spain. Sources were T cells, B-cell-depleted T cells, or PBMCs; the material itself was cDNA or gDNA.

The V and J ends lost 5 bases and 10 bases, in that order; junction bases with no gene match: 10. Germline V gene data show CDR1 as GTSNPN and CDR2 as SVGIG (reference sequence). The CDR3 covers 12 residues. In the original analysis: Amplification with reference gene primers provided the estimates of nucleated cell counts. The protocol was immunoSEQ multiplex PCR, while the TCRdb copy is restricted to in-frame clones and leaves out a portion. Clone size and the V and J calls come from that table; the DNA yielded D and trimming. The table includes 110,000 or so clones, 88% detected once. The sample taken for sequencing was peripheral blood. V and J are TRBV30 and TRBJ1-2; 7 nucleotides match TRBD1. This receptor was obtained from a woman aged 70-85 years who had recovered from COVID-19. As DNA, the CDR3 is TGTGCCTGGCAAACAGGGGTAACTGACTACACCTTC. Residues: CAWQTGVTDYTF.